In this sample, the clone carrying this T cell receptor beta chain turned up once. The antigen is not known. The entry originates in a study of T cells in tumors after PD-1 blockade. About the study: A subset received ongoing vismodegib 150 mg daily alongside anti-PD-1 therapy. Peripheral blood samples averaged around 40,000 unique clonotypes and roughly 110,000 templates. Overall study results and limits: Peripheral recruitment is suggested, as some novel exhausted tumor clones were in pre-treatment blood.

Clones were sequenced by immunoSEQ multiplex PCR, and TCRdb holds only the in-frame ones, with some missing. The table lists about 47,000 clones, 79% of them singletons, with 16% in the top ten. The receptor was derived from a human donor with basal cell carcinoma. Sequenced here: PBMCs, sampled before anti-PD-1 treatment.

The CDR3 sequence: CASDRDNSPLHF. The CDR3 DNA sequence: TGTGCCAGCGACAGGGATAATTCACCCCTCCACTTT. The chain uses TRBV2 and TRBJ1-6; 7 bases fit TRBD1. Per germline, CDR1 SNHLY and CDR2 FYNNEI. The CDR3 runs 12 residues. V lost 8 bases to trimming and J lost 5 bases; unmatched junction nucleotides: 0. Drawing the rest from reference TRBV2 and TRBJ1-6, the complete variable domain is EPEVTQTPSHQVTQMGQEVILRCVPISNHLYFYWYRQILGQKVEFLVSFYNNEISEKSEIFDDQFSVERPDGSNFTLKIRSTKLEDSAMYFCASDRDNSPLHFGNGTRLTVT.